This entry features one TCR beta chain sequence. CDR3 length: 13 amino acids. CDR1 MRHNA and CDR2 SNTAGT come from the germline V gene. V dropped 5 bases and J dropped 11; count of bases not matched to a gene: 9. The data belong to a study of blood T cell repertoires in COVID-19. Looking at the study overall: The United States, Italy and Spain supplied acute and convalescent COVID-19 samples. The analysed material was cDNA or gDNA that came from T cells, B-cell-depleted T cells, or PBMCs.

In the original analysis: Estimation of nucleated cell counts relied on the amplification of reference gene primers. Using immunoSEQ multiplex PCR, the repertoire was profiled, and TCRdb retains in-frame clones only, with some absent. That table supplies the V and J calls and clone size; D and trimming were determined from the DNA. The sample lists some 200,000 clones; 80% were seen once. The sequence was obtained from a woman in her 70s with acute or convalescent COVID-19. Material for sequencing was peripheral blood. The chain carries TRBV6-4 and TRBJ1-1, with 9 positions matching TRBD1. The CDR3 DNA sequence: TGTGCCAGCAGTACTACCGGGACAGGGATGGCTTTCTTT. Amino acids: CASSTTGTGMAFF.